This T cell receptor beta chain was observed in a study of cytomegalovirus exposure and HLA in healthy donors. Study results and limitations: Beyond CMV serostatus, there was no information to go on about immune exposure.

With V trimmed by 0 bases and J by 12 bases, 11 bases remained unmatched. This CDR3 comprises 15 residues. Germline lookup yields CDR1 SGHDT and CDR2 YYEEEE. PCR was performed using 60 Vbeta and 13 Jbeta primers. This table comes from immunoSEQ multiplex PCR, and its TCRdb copy is limited to in-frame clones, with some not included. The sample consists of about 82,000 clones, about 74% of them appearing once. Notes on this clone: Its antigen remains unidentified.

The sequence derives from a woman aged 45 to 65 in good health and CMV-seropositive. The sample comprised PBMCs. V gene TRBV5-6 combines with J gene TRBJ1-1, with TRBD1 matching 10 bases. In DNA, the CDR3 is TGTGCCAGCAGCTTGGCGAGGGGGACAGGGGCGCGGCCTTTCTTT. It specifies CASSLARGTGARPFF.